One and the same sample provided the 31 T cell receptor beta chains below, sequenced in a study of T cell responses to AZD1222 COVID-19 vaccine. TCRdb's table, derived via immunoSEQ multiplex PCR, lists solely in-frame clones and lacks some. Of about 28,000 clones detected, 89% appear once; the ten largest clones hold 1% to 1.5%. The sequencing here drew on peripheral blood, taken on day 0 of AZD1222 vaccination. These receptors all stem from an adult in good health.

The V gene is TRBV19, the J gene TRBJ2-1, with 8 bases lining up with TRBD2. The germline gives CDR1 LNHDA, CDR2 SQIVND (reference sequence). CDR3 length equals 15 residues. The trim removed 4 bases at V and 12 bases at J, leaving 14 bases unmatched. The CDR3 region is CASSNRPAAGESQFF. CDR3 DNA sequence: TGTGCCAGTAGTAACCGACCGGCAGCGGGAGAATCGCAGTTCTTC.

This chain joins TRBV28 and TRBJ2-3, with unresolved D. V dropped 4 bases and J dropped 4 bases, with 9 bases sitting between them. Germline V gene data show CDR1 as MDHEN and CDR2 as SYDVKM. The CDR3 spans 13 residues. CDR3 sequence: CASSSPPADTQYF. In DNA, the CDR3 is TGTGCCAGCAGTTCCCCTCCCGCAGATACGCAGTATTTT. Full variable domain (outside the CDR3, taken from reference TRBV28 and TRBJ2-3): DVKVTQSSRYLVKRTGEKVFLECVQDMDHENMFWYRQDPGLGLRLIYFSYDVKMKEKGDIPEGYSVSREKKERFSLILESASTNQTSMYLCASSSPPADTQYFGPGTRLTVL.

The V gene is TRBV6-5, the J gene TRBJ1-5, with D unresolved. The V gene lost 8 bases and the J gene lost 7 bases, with 15 bases spanning the gap. There are 13 residues in the CDR3. The germline gives CDR1 MNHEY, CDR2 SVGAGI. The CDR3 reads CASSRRVGQPQHF. DNA of the CDR3: TGTGCCAGCTCTCGGAGGGTTGGGCAGCCCCAGCATTTT.

V is TRBV28 and J is TRBJ1-5; the D gene is possibly TRBD1 (5 bases). Germline-derived CDR1 and CDR2 are MDHEN and SYDVKM. The CDR3 loop spans 14 amino acids. V dropped 3 bases and J dropped 5 bases, with 11 bases sitting between them. CDR3 loop: CASSFEQAHQPQHF. The CDR3 DNA reads TGTGCCAGCAGTTTCGAACAGGCGCATCAGCCCCAGCATTTT. Supplemented by reference TRBV28 and TRBJ1-5, the full variable domain reads DVKVTQSSRYLVKRTGEKVFLECVQDMDHENMFWYRQDPGLGLRLIYFSYDVKMKEKGDIPEGYSVSREKKERFSLILESASTNQTSMYLCASSFEQAHQPQHFGDGTRLSIL.

This chain links TRBV28 with TRBJ1-2; 7 bases fit TRBD1. Germline loops: CDR1 MDHEN, CDR2 SYDVKM. This CDR3 contains 16 residues. V was pared by 4 bases and J by 3 bases, with 11 bases of the junction left unmatched. As DNA, the CDR3 is TGTGCCAGCAGTTCCCCTCTGACAGGGTTTTACTATGGCTACACCTTC. It specifies CASSSPLTGFYYGYTF.

The V gene is TRBV19, the J gene TRBJ2-3; D remains unclear. The CDR3 has 13 residues. Trimming pared 6 bases from V and 1 base from J, leaving 8 bases between. CDR1 is LNHDA and CDR2 is SQIVND in the germline V gene (reference sequence). CDR3 in amino acids: CASRLDGTDTQYF. CDR3 in DNA: TGTGCCAGTAGGCTGGATGGCACAGATACGCAGTATTTT.

This clone was recorded only once. The chain uses TRBV6-5 and TRBJ1-6, with D uncertain. Germline CDR1 MNHEY, CDR2 SVGAGI. Trimming removed 7 bases at V and 6 bases at J, with 10 bases between. This CDR3 region has 13 residues. DNA for the CDR3: TGTGCCAGCAAACGGGGAGTTAATTCACCCCTCCACTTT. Its protein product is CASKRGVNSPLHF.

The V and J genes are TRBV21-1 and TRBJ1-1. TRBV21-1 is assigned pseudogene status. CDR3 length: 14 amino acids. Written as DNA, the CDR3 is TGTGCCAGACTTTCAGCGGGGGATGACACTGAAGCTTTCTTT. It is translated as CARLSAGDDTEAFF.

On this clone itself: A read error may account for a junction end that differs from germline. This rearrangement joins TRBV7-2 to TRBJ2-3, with D possibly called TRBD1 or TRBD2 (5 bases each). Per the germline V gene, CDR1 is SGHTA and CDR2 is FQGNSA. The CDR3 is 14 residues long. The CDR3 nucleotides read TGTGCCAGCAGCCTCCTGGGGACCACAGGTACGCAGTATTTT. This gives the protein CASSLLGTTGTQYF.

This clone was seen just once. The J gene is TRBJ2-1, the V gene TRBV9; 8 nucleotides line up with TRBD2. V lost 3 bases, J lost 6 bases, and 11 bases stayed unmatched. Germline values: CDR1 SGDLS, CDR2 YYNGEE. This CDR3 has 16 residues. CDR3 bases: TGTGCCAGCAGCGCAGGGTCGGGAGGGCCCGGCAATGAGCAGTTCTTC. Protein sequence: CASSAGSGGPGNEQFF.

This chain joins TRBV6-5 and TRBJ2-5; D possibly corresponds to TRBD1 (6 bases). The V gene lost 7 bases and the J gene lost 4 bases, with 13 bases spanning the gap. Germline assignment: CDR1 MNHEY and CDR2 SVGAGI. The CDR3 is made up of 13 amino acids. CDR3 nucleotides: TGTGCCAGCAATTTACAGGGAGCAGAGACCCAGTACTTC. Its translation: CASNLQGAETQYF.

This chain joins TRBV6-2 or TRBV6-3 and TRBJ2-7; 9 bases are a match to TRBD1. The trim removed 5 bases at V and 2 bases at J, leaving 7 bases unmatched. This CDR3 has 15 residues. Germline lookup yields CDR1 MNHEY and CDR2 SVGEGT. CDR3 protein: CASSHWTGATYEQYF. The CDR3 DNA reads TGTGCCAGCAGTCACTGGACAGGGGCAACCTACGAGCAGTACTTC.

The chain combines TRBV9 with TRBJ1-4, with D possibly matching TRBD1 (5 bases). The V end was cut by 1 base, the J end by 5 bases, with 9 bases between. Germline V gene data show CDR1 as SGDLS and CDR2 as YYNGEE. This CDR3 spans 14 amino acids. CDR3 nucleotides: TGTGCCAGCAGCGTATGGGACGGGAATGAAAAACTGTTTTTT. Translation gives CASSVWDGNEKLFF. Variable domain in full (rest from reference TRBV9 and TRBJ1-4): DSGVTQTPKHLITATGQRVTLRCSPRSGDLSVYWYQQSLDQGLQFLIQYYNGEERAKGNILERFSAQQFPDLHSELNLSSLELGDSALYFCASSVWDGNEKLFFGSGTQLSVL.

The chain joins TRBV6-1 to TRBJ1-3; perhaps TRBD1 as D (6 bases). Germline V gene data show CDR1 as MNHNS and CDR2 as SASEGT. This CDR3 contains 14 residues. Trimming stripped 2 bases from V and 7 bases from J, with 12 bases between. The CDR3, as DNA: TGTGCCAGCAGTGAATTCCAGGGGCGGAACACCATATATTTT. Protein product: CASSEFQGRNTIYF.

In its sample, this clone was seen once. The rearrangement links TRBV19 to TRBJ2-7; 7 bases are a match to TRBD2. The CDR3 has 10 amino acids. Germline CDR1 reads LNHDA; CDR2 reads SQIVND (reference sequence). The J segment lost 7 bases and the V segment lost 10 bases, leaving 4 bases of the junction unmatched. CDR3: CANHGGEQYF. For the CDR3, the DNA is TGTGCCAACCACGGGGGGGAGCAGTACTTC.

The chain employs TRBV30 and TRBJ1-3; D unclear. CDR1 is GTSNPN and CDR2 is SVGIG in the germline V gene (reference sequence). This CDR3 is 12 amino acids long. V was pared by 5 bases and J by 4 bases, with 9 bases between. The CDR3 loop is CAWDSFGNTIYF. CDR3 nucleotide sequence: TGTGCCTGGGACTCGTTCGGAAACACCATATATTTT.

The chain joins TRBV15 to TRBJ2-3; D is unclear. With 5 bases removed from V and 5 bases from J, the gap between germline ends came to 17 bases. Germline assignment: CDR1 LNHNV and CDR2 YYDKDF (reference sequence). This CDR3 region has 15 residues. CDR3 coding DNA: TGTGCCACCAGCCTTCAATCACAGACGAGAGATACGCAGTATTTT. It specifies CATSLQSQTRDTQYF.

This sequence joins TRBV19 and TRBJ1-5; 7 bases line up with TRBD1. V lost 5 bases, J lost 1 base, and 2 bases stayed unmatched. The CDR3 consists of 14 residues. The V gene's germline CDR1 is LNHDA and CDR2 SQIVND (reference sequence). The CDR3 here is CASSPQGSNQPQHF. In DNA form, the CDR3 reads TGTGCCAGTAGTCCACAGGGGAGCAATCAGCCCCAGCATTTT.

J is TRBJ1-5 and V is TRBV27; the D is unclear. Germline lookup yields CDR1 MNHEY and CDR2 SMNVEV (reference sequence). The CDR3 runs 13 residues. With 5 bases removed from V and 6 bases from J, the gap between germline ends came to 11 bases. CDR3 nucleotide sequence: TGTGCCAGCAGTCCTTGGTTCGGTCAGCCCCAGCATTTT. Its protein is CASSPWFGQPQHF.

The chain combines TRBV28 with TRBJ2-5; possible D gene TRBD2, 6 bases. Germline V gene data show CDR1 as MDHEN and CDR2 as SYDVKM. V lost 6 bases and J 2 bases, leaving 13 bases between the germline ends. This CDR3 has 14 amino acids. The CDR3 sequence is CASSLLGGQETQYF. The CDR3 region has the DNA TGTGCCAGCAGCCTACTTGGGGGGCAAGAGACCCAGTACTTC. The entire variable domain, with the rest obtained from reference TRBV28 and TRBJ2-5, is as follows: DVKVTQSSRYLVKRTGEKVFLECVQDMDHENMFWYRQDPGLGLRLIYFSYDVKMKEKGDIPEGYSVSREKKERFSLILESASTNQTSMYLCASSLLGGQETQYFGPGTRLLVL.

The chain uses TRBV9 and TRBJ1-1; D is unclear. The germline gives CDR1 SGDLS, CDR2 YYNGEE. This CDR3 is built from 14 residues. V dropped 4 bases and J dropped 1 base, with 11 bases sitting between them. DNA of the CDR3: TGTGCCAGCAGCCCCCGAGAAGAGAACACTGAAGCTTTCTTT. Protein sequence: CASSPREENTEAFF.

The V gene is TRBV7-9, the J gene TRBJ1-6; no clear D gene. The germline V gene has CDR1 SEHNR and CDR2 FQNEAQ (reference sequence). The V end lost 1 base, the J end lost 8 bases, and 9 bases lay between the germline ends. CDR3 length: 14 residues. The CDR3 nucleotides read TGTGCCAGCAGCTTAGGAGGGTGGCATTCACCCCTCCACTTT. Translation gives CASSLGGWHSPLHF.

This clone was detected only a few times. The V gene is TRBV19, the J gene TRBJ2-2; no clear D gene. Germline V gives CDR1 LNHDA, CDR2 SQIVND (reference sequence). This CDR3 has 13 residues. V was cut by 9 bases and J by 6 bases, with 14 bases left in between. CDR3: CASSQTSAGELFF. DNA of the CDR3: TGTGCCAGCTCCCAAACCAGCGCCGGGGAGCTGTTTTTT. The full variable domain, rest sourced from reference TRBV19 and TRBJ2-2, is DGGITQSPKYLFRKEGQNVTLSCEQNLNHDAMYWYRQDPGQGLRLIYYSQIVNDFQKGDIAEGYSVSREKKESFPLTVTSAQKNPTAFYLCASSQTSAGELFFGEGSRLTVL.

The V call is TRBV5-4, the J call TRBJ1-2, with 7 bases aligning to TRBD1. V was clipped by 5 bases and J by 8 bases; unmatched bases: 12. The CDR3 contains 14 residues. CDR1 and CDR2 (germline): SGHNT, YYREEE (reference sequence). Written as DNA, the CDR3 is TGTGCCAGCAGTAGGGGACAGCTGACGGTCGGCTACACCTTC. It codes for CASSRGQLTVGYTF.

The chain combines TRBV5-3 with TRBJ2-3; 7 bases are shared with TRBD1. TRBV5-3 is filed as an ORF, its function uncertain. The CDR3 consists of 15 residues. The ends lost 4 bases at V and 0 bases at J; junction bases unmatched: 5. The CDR3 reads CARSGGQRSTDTQYF. CDR3 nucleotide sequence: TGTGCCAGAAGCGGGGGACAGCGTAGCACAGATACGCAGTATTTT.

This clone was counted once. V gene TRBV27 combines with J gene TRBJ2-1; the D is unclear. V lost 2 bases and J 0 bases, leaving 11 bases between the germline ends. Germline lookup yields CDR1 MNHEY and CDR2 SMNVEV (reference sequence). CDR3 length: 16 residues. CDR3 in DNA: TGTGCCAGCAGTTTAACTCTTATGAGCTCCTACAATGAGCAGTTCTTC. Its translation is CASSLTLMSSYNEQFF.

This chain connects TRBV25-1 to TRBJ2-2; D is unresolved. Trimming took off 6 bases at V and 0 bases at J, with 8 bases between the two ends. This CDR3 is 14 amino acids long. Germline V gene data show CDR1 as MGHDK and CDR2 as SYGVNS. The CDR3, as DNA: TGTGCCAGCAGAGGTACGGCGAACACCGGGGAGCTGTTTTTT. Residues: CASRGTANTGELFF. Supplemented by reference TRBV25-1 and TRBJ2-2, the full variable domain reads EADIYQTPRYLVIGTGKKITLECSQTMGHDKMYWYQQDPGMELHLIHYSYGVNSTEKGDLSSESTVSRIRTEHFPLTLESARPSHTSQYLCASRGTANTGELFFGEGSRLTVL.

V gene TRBV18 combines with J gene TRBJ2-4; D assignment may be TRBD1 or TRBD2 (5 bases each). The CDR3 spans 15 residues. Germline V gene sequence: CDR1 KGHSH, CDR2 LQKENI. The V and J ends lost 6 bases and 5 bases respectively, with 17 bases between them. Written as DNA, the CDR3 is TGTGCCAGCTCCCCTTTAGGGCAGGGAGAAAACATTCAGTACTTC. It codes for CASSPLGQGENIQYF.

The gene calls are TRBV19 and TRBJ2-1, with 9 bases lining up with TRBD2. The CDR3 totals 16 residues. The germline V gene encodes CDR1 LNHDA and CDR2 SQIVND (reference sequence). J lost 4 bases, V lost 1 base, and 5 bases had no gene match. The CDR3 sequence: CASSIGFSGGYNEQFF. The CDR3 coding sequence is TGTGCCAGTAGTATAGGTTTTAGCGGGGGTTACAATGAGCAGTTCTTC.

The rearrangement links TRBV7-9 to TRBJ1-2; 12 bases line up with TRBD1. The CDR3 is 14 residues long. V trimming: 0 bases; J trimming: 10 bases; junction bases outside the gene matches: 3. Germline CDR1 is SEHNR and CDR2 is FQNEAQ (reference sequence). The CDR3 protein is CASSLAGTGGDYTF. CDR3 DNA: TGTGCCAGCAGCTTAGCTGGGACAGGGGGCGACTACACCTTC.

This chain joins TRBV2 and TRBJ2-7; no definite D call. CDR1 and CDR2 from the germline V gene are SNHLY and FYNNEI. V was cut by 2 bases and J by 6 bases, with 8 bases left in between. The CDR3 totals 12 residues. CDR3 coding DNA: TGTGCCAGCAGTGAACGCAGGTTCGAGCAGTACTTC. Encoded protein: CASSERRFEQYF.